This TCR beta chain was obtained from a study of T cells after yellow fever vaccination. 5'RACE template switching added a universal primer site and UMIs to TCR cDNA. TCRdb re-called the 5' RACE reads with MiXCR, one entry per CDR3 protein. In the table there are fewer than 450,000 distinct CDR3 sequences, almost 4% of which are singletons. This clonotype was seen many times. Its target is not known. Regarding the study as a whole: Researchers report a weaker secondary response that nonetheless peaked faster, day 5 versus 15. Post-booster repertoires contained most primary-vaccination clones again (almost 97% CD4, around 88% CD8).

In germline, CDR1 is LNHDA, CDR2 SQIVND (reference sequence). V was pared by 3 bases and J by 2 bases, with 6 bases between. The CDR3 consists of 13 residues. The input for sequencing was PBMCs, taken 5 days after the yellow fever booster vaccination. This receptor was obtained from a man aged 18 to 35 who received the YFV17D yellow fever vaccine. The J gene is TRBJ2-3, the V gene TRBV19; D is possibly TRBD1 (5 bases). CDR3 coding DNA: TGTGCCAGTAGTATGGACAACACAGATACGCAGTATTTT. This encodes CASSMDNTDTQYF.